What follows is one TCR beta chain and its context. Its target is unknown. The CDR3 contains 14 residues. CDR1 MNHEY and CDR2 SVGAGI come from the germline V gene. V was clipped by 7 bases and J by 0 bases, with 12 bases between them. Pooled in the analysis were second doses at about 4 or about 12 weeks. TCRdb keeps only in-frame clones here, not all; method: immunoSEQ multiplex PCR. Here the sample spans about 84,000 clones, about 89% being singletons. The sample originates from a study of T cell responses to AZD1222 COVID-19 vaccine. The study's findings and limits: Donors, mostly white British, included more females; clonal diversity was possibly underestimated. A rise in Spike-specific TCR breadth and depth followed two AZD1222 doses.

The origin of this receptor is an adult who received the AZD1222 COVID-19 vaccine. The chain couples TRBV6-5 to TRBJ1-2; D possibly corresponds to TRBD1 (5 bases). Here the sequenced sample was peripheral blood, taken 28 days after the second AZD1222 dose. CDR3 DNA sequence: TGTGCCAGCACGCTGACAGTAGCTAACTATGGCTACACCTTC. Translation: CASTLTVANYGYTF.